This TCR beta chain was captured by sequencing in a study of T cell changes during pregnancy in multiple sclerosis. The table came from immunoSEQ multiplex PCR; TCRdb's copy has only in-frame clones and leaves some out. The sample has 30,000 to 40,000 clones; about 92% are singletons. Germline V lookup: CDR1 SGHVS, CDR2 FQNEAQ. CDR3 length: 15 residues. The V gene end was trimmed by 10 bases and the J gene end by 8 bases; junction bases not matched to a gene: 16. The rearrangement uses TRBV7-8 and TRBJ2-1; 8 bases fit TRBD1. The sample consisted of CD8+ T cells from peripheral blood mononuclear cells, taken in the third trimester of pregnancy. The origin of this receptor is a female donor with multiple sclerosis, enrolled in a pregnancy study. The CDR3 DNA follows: TGTGCCACCTCACTTTGGGGGCCACAGGGGGATGAGCAGTTCTTC. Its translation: CATSLWGPQGDEQFF.